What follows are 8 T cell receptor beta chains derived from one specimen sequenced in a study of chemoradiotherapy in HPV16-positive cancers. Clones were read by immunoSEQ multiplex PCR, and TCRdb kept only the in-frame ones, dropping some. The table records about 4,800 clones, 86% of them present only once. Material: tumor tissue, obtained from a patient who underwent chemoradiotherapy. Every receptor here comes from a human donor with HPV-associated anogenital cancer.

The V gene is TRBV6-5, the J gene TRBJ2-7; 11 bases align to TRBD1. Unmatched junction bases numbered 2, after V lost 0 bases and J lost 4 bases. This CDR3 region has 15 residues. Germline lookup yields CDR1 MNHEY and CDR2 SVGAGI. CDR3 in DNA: TGTGCCAGCAGTTACTCCCGGGACAGGGGGTACGAGCAGTACTTC. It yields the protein CASSYSRDRGYEQYF.

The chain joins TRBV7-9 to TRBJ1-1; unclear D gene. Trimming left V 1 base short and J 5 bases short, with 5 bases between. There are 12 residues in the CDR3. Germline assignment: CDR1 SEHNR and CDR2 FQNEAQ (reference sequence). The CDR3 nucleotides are TGTGCCAGCAGCTTAGACCTAACTGAAGCTTTCTTT. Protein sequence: CASSLDLTEAFF.

As DNA, the CDR3 is TGCGCCAGCAGCTTGGACCCAACCAGTGGTCCTTATCAGCCCCAGCATTTT. It is translated as CASSLDPTSGPYQPQHF. The chain employs TRBV5-1 and TRBJ1-5; D not certain. The germline V gene encodes CDR1 SGHRS and CDR2 YFSETQ. CDR3 length: 17 amino acids. V gave up 0 bases and J gave up 5 bases, with 18 bases separating them.

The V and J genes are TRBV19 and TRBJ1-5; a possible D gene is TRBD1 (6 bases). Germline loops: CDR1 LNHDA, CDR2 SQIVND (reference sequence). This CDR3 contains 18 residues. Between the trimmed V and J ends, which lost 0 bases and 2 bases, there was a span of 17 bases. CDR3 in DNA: TGTGCCAGTAGTATAGACCGGGGGGGCGGGGTTGGCAATCAGCCCCAGCATTTT. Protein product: CASSIDRGGGVGNQPQHF. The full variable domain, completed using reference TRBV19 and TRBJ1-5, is DGGITQSPKYLFRKEGQNVTLSCEQNLNHDAMYWYRQDPGQGLRLIYYSQIVNDFQKGDIAEGYSVSREKKESFPLTVTSAQKNPTAFYLCASSIDRGGGVGNQPQHFGDGTRLSIL.

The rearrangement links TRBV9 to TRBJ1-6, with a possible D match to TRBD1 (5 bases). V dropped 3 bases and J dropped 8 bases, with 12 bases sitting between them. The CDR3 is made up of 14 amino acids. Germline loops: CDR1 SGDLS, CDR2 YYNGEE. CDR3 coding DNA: TGTGCCAGCAGCGAGACAGCCGCGGATTCACCCCTCCACTTT. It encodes CASSETAADSPLHF.

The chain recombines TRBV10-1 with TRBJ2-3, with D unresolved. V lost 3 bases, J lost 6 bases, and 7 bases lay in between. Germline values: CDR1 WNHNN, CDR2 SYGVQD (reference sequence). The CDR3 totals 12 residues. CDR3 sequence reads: CASSESGDTQYF. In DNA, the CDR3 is TGCGCCAGCAGTGAAAGTGGCGATACGCAGTATTTT.

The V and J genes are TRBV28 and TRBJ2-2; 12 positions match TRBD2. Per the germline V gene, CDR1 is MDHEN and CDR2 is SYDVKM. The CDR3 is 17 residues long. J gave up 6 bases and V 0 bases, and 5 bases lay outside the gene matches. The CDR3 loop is CASSLWNLAGGPGELFF. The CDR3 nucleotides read TGTGCCAGCAGTTTATGGAATCTAGCGGGAGGGCCCGGGGAGCTGTTTTTT.

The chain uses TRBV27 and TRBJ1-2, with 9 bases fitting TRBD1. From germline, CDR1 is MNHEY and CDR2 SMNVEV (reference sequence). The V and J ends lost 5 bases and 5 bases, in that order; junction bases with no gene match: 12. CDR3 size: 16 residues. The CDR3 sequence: CASSPVGTGSIYGYTF. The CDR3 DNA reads TGTGCCAGCAGTCCCGTCGGGACAGGGAGTATTTATGGCTACACCTTC.